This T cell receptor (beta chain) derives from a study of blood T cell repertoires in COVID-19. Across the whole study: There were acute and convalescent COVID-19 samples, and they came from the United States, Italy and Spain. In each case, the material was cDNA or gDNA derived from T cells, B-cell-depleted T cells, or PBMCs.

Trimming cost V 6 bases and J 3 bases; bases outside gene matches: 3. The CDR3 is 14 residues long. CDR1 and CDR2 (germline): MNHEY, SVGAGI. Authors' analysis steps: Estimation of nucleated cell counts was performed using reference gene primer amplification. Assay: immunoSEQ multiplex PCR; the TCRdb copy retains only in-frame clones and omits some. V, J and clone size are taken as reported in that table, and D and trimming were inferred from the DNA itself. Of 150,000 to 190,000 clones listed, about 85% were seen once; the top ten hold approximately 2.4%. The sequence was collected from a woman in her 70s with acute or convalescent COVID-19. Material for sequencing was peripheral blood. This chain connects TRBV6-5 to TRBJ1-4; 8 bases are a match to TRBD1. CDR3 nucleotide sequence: TGTGCCAGCAGGGTGACAGGGGCTAATGAAAAACTGTTTTTT. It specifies CASRVTGANEKLFF.